This entry lists 21 T cell receptor beta chains sequenced from one sample in a study of T cell changes during pregnancy in multiple sclerosis (dated by TCRdb to the late 2010s). Library creation used the immunoSEQ multiplex PCR assay. In TCRdb, the immuneACCESS table is reduced to in-frame sequences with V and J assigned. These tables do not hold every clone; where another copy was compared, an unresolved V gene accounts for under half, and the others remain unexplained. This sample has 100,000 or so clones in its table, and about 91% of those were observed once. The ten largest clones capture about 2.9% of the sample. The starting material was peripheral blood, obtained in the second trimester of pregnancy. The receptors were gathered from a female donor with multiple sclerosis, enrolled in a pregnancy study.

The genes are TRBV4-2 and TRBJ2-1, with 11 bases aligning to TRBD1. J gave up 4 bases and V 0 bases, and 5 bases lay outside the gene matches. Per germline, CDR1 LGHNA and CDR2 YNFKEQ. The CDR3 has 17 amino acids. The CDR3 DNA follows: TGTGCCAGCAGCCAAGATGGACAGGGGGCGCCGTACAATGAGCAGTTCTTC. This sequence encodes CASSQDGQGAPYNEQFF.

V and J are TRBV5-4 and TRBJ2-7; 7 positions match TRBD1. Trimming took 4 bases from V and 7 from J; bases not matched to a gene: 8. CDR1 is SGHNT and CDR2 is YYREEE in the germline V gene (reference sequence). The CDR3 sequence is 13 residues long. The CDR3 coding sequence is TGTGCCAGCAGCGAGACAGGGATCCGGGAGCAGTACTTC. It codes for CASSETGIREQYF.

This rearrangement joins TRBV7-2 to TRBJ2-5; D is unclear. The CDR3 is made up of 15 amino acids. Germline-derived CDR1 and CDR2 are SGHTA and FQGNSA. Trimming cost V 0 bases and J 4 bases, with 12 bases left between them. CDR3 sequence: CASSLASGSVETQYF. As DNA, the CDR3 is TGTGCCAGCAGCTTAGCGAGTGGAAGCGTAGAGACCCAGTACTTC.

The chain is built from TRBV5-1 and TRBJ1-5, with 11 bases lining up with TRBD1. CDR3 size: 20 residues. The J segment lost 7 bases and the V segment lost 1 base, leaving 19 bases of the junction unmatched. In germline, CDR1 is SGHRS, CDR2 YFSETQ. This CDR3 is CASSLTRDRGTHIARQPQHF. The CDR3 region has the DNA TGCGCCAGCAGCTTGACTCGGGACAGGGGGACCCATATAGCAAGGCAGCCCCAGCATTTT.

This chain connects TRBV5-1 to TRBJ2-5; no clear D. The CDR3 is made up of 14 amino acids. The V end lost 4 bases, the J end lost 2 bases, and 12 bases lay between the germline ends. CDR1 is SGHRS and CDR2 is YFSETQ in the germline V gene. The CDR3 DNA reads TGCGCCAGCAGCCTCGCCACAGTACAAGAGACCCAGTACTTC. It is translated as CASSLATVQETQYF.

This clone was counted a single time. This chain uses TRBV5-4 with TRBJ1-1; the D gene is possibly TRBD1 (5 bases). The CDR3 runs 17 residues. Germline V lookup: CDR1 SGHNT, CDR2 YYREEE (reference sequence). Trimming shortened V by 4 bases and J by 0 bases, and 19 bases separated the two germline ends. The CDR3, as DNA: TGTGCCAGCAGCCCAGTTCGGGGGAAATTCATGAACACTGAAGCTTTCTTT. Residues: CASSPVRGKFMNTEAFF. The full variable domain, rest sourced from reference TRBV5-4 and TRBJ1-1, is ETGVTQSPTHLIKTRGQQVTLRCSSQSGHNTVSWYQQALGQGPQFIFQYYREEENGRGNFPPRFSGLQFPNYSSELNVNALELDDSALYLCASSPVRGKFMNTEAFFGQGTRLTVV.

This chain uses TRBV2 with TRBJ2-7, with unresolved D. In germline, CDR1 is SNHLY, CDR2 FYNNEI. Trimming removed 6 bases at V and 4 bases at J, with 10 bases between. The CDR3 consists of 12 residues. In nucleotides, the CDR3 is TGTGCCAGCAGGGGTGGGCCATACGAGCAGTACTTC. As protein: CASRGGPYEQYF.

This sequence joins TRBV2 and TRBJ1-4; 7 nucleotides line up with TRBD1. V was clipped by 3 bases and J by 4 bases; unmatched bases: 8. The CDR3 covers 16 residues. Germline V gene sequence: CDR1 SNHLY, CDR2 FYNNEI. The CDR3 reads CASSDPPGQFNEKLFF. The DNA for the CDR3 is TGTGCCAGCAGTGACCCGCCGGGACAGTTTAATGAAAAACTGTTTTTT.

The chain recombines TRBV28 with TRBJ1-1, with a possible D match to TRBD1 (6 bases). This CDR3 is built from 12 residues. CDR1 is MDHEN, CDR2 SYDVKM, per germline. V was trimmed by 1 base and J by 7 bases, leaving 7 bases between them. The CDR3 sequence is CASSLLTGEAFF. CDR3 DNA: TGTGCCAGCAGTTTATTGACAGGTGAAGCTTTCTTT.

This chain links TRBV5-4 with TRBJ2-3; the match to TRBD1 covers 8 bases. Losses at the gene ends were 3 bases for V and 3 bases for J; bases not matched to a gene: 9. Germline V gene sequence: CDR1 SGHNT, CDR2 YYREEE (reference sequence). The CDR3 is made up of 16 amino acids. DNA for the CDR3: TGTGCCAGCAGCTCCCCGAGACAGGGGACAACAGATACGCAGTATTTT. Its protein is CASSSPRQGTTDTQYF.

V usage is TRBV10-3 and J usage is TRBJ2-7, with 7 nucleotides matching TRBD1. V lost 2 bases, J lost 5 bases, and 9 bases stayed unmatched. The CDR3 is made up of 15 amino acids. From germline, CDR1 is ENHRY and CDR2 SYGVKD. This CDR3 is CAISEPKGTENEQYF. The CDR3 DNA is TGTGCCATCAGTGAGCCGAAGGGGACAGAGAACGAGCAGTACTTC.

The V gene is TRBV6-6, the J gene TRBJ2-7; 7 bases fit TRBD1. The V segment lost 2 bases and the J segment 2 bases; nucleotides outside the gene matches: 9. Per the germline V gene, CDR1 is MNHNY and CDR2 is SVGAGI (reference sequence). CDR3 length equals 16 residues. The CDR3 protein is CASSYPITTGAYEQYF. As DNA, the CDR3 is TGTGCCAGCAGTTACCCAATCACAACAGGGGCCTACGAGCAGTACTTC.

V is TRBV19 and J is TRBJ2-7, with D maybe TRBD2 (5 bases). CDR3 length equals 15 residues. The germline V gene encodes CDR1 LNHDA and CDR2 SQIVND (reference sequence). The germline V and J ends were trimmed by 3 bases and 5 bases, with 17 bases remaining between them. The CDR3 loop reads CASSMRPGGSDEQYF. CDR3 DNA: TGTGCCAGTAGTATGCGGCCAGGCGGGTCCGACGAGCAGTACTTC.

V usage is TRBV7-2 and J usage is TRBJ1-4; TRBD1 matches at 7 bases. Germline CDR1 is SGHTA and CDR2 is FQGNSA. V lost 0 bases and J lost 10; bases outside the gene matches: 8. The CDR3 spans 15 residues. CDR3 sequence reads: CASSLALGTVGKLFF. The CDR3 DNA reads as TGTGCCAGCAGCTTAGCGCTAGGGACAGTCGGAAAACTGTTTTTT.

The chain has TRBV10-3 and TRBJ1-2; weak D call: TRBD1 (5 bases). This CDR3 comprises 13 residues. The V end was cut by 0 bases, the J end by 6 bases, with 8 bases between. CDR1 ENHRY and CDR2 SYGVKD come from the germline V gene. DNA of the CDR3: TGTGCCATCAGTGAGTCTGGGGGGAATGGCTACACCTTC. Translation: CAISESGGNGYTF.

V is TRBV6-6 and J is TRBJ2-7, with 8 bases fitting TRBD2. J lost 3 bases, V lost 7 bases, and 8 bases had no gene match. The germline V gene has CDR1 MNHNY and CDR2 SVGAGI (reference sequence). This CDR3 region has 14 residues. This CDR3 reads CASTQAGELYEQYF. Here the CDR3 DNA reads TGTGCCAGCACCCAAGCGGGAGAGCTCTACGAGCAGTACTTC.

V gene TRBV11-2 combines with J gene TRBJ2-5; 7 bases agree with TRBD1. The CDR3 consists of 14 residues. CDR1 is SGHAT, CDR2 FQNNGV, per germline. V lost 1 base and J lost 5; bases outside the gene matches: 4. The DNA for the CDR3 is TGTGCCAGCAGCTTAGGGGTCAGGGGGGAGACCCAGTACTTC. Translating it yields CASSLGVRGETQYF.

The genes are TRBV29-1 and TRBJ1-4; D might be TRBD1 (5 bases). The V gene's germline CDR1 is SQVTM and CDR2 ANQGSEA. The CDR3 extends over 12 amino acids. V shed 2 bases and J shed 10 bases, with 11 bases lying between them. CDR3 DNA: TGCAGCGTTGAACAGGGATTGGGAAAACTGTTTTTT. Encoded protein: CSVEQGLGKLFF.

V is TRBV13 and J is TRBJ2-1; D is undetermined. V was cut by 2 bases and J by 2 bases, with 7 bases left in between. CDR3 length equals 14 residues. Germline CDR1 and CDR2: PRHDT and FYEKMQ (reference sequence). CDR3 amino acids: CASSLISTYNEQFF. CDR3 coding DNA: TGTGCCAGCAGCTTAATAAGCACCTACAATGAGCAGTTCTTC.

The DNA of the CDR3 is TGTGCCAGCAGTTTTGTGGGAGGTTCCGCCGGGGAGCTGTTTTTT. It translates to CASSFVGGSAGELFF. V is TRBV28 and J is TRBJ2-2; the D gene is possibly TRBD2 (6 bases). The germline V gene has CDR1 MDHEN and CDR2 SYDVKM. Trimming left V 3 bases short and J 6 bases short, with 14 bases between. The CDR3 consists of 15 residues.

The V and J genes are TRBV10-3 and TRBJ1-2, with 10 bases matching TRBD1. V lost 0 bases to trimming and J lost 6 bases; unmatched junction nucleotides: 7. CDR1 is ENHRY, CDR2 SYGVKD, per germline. This CDR3 comprises 16 residues. The CDR3 region is CAISESKGQGLNGYTF. The DNA of the CDR3 is TGTGCCATCAGTGAGTCAAAGGGACAGGGGCTAAATGGCTACACCTTC.